A selection of T cell receptor beta chains follows, all from one sample in a study of PD-1 blockade in classical Hodgkin lymphoma. Clones were sequenced by immunoSEQ multiplex PCR, and TCRdb holds only the in-frame ones, with some missing. Found here are 25,000 to 30,000 clones, around four fifths of them singletons; the top ten hold 20% to 25%. Sample: peripheral blood mononuclear cells (PBMCs), taken before the second cycle of nivolumab. The receptors come from a human donor with classical Hodgkin lymphoma. Each CDR3 is given with its conserved first and last residue. The D gene is left open where the match is weak.

TRBJ2-3 TRBD2 TRBV4-2 TGTGCCAGCAGCCAAGATATCGCGGGGGATGATACGCAGTATTTT CASSQDIAGDDTQYF
TRBJ1-2 - TRBV10-3 TGTGCCATCAGTGATGCGGGGGGAGACTATGGCTACACCTTC CAISDAGGDYGYTF
TRBJ2-7 TRBD2 TRBV7-2 TGTGCCAGCAGCCCGGGGGGGACCTACGAGCAGTACTTC CASSPGGTYEQYF
TRBJ1-5 - TRBV6-1 TGTGCCAGCAGCGGACGGCACAATCAGCCCCAGCATTTT CASSGRHNQPQHF
TRBJ2-3 - TRBV5-8 TGTGCCAGCAGCCCCGATTTCCACACAGATACGCAGTATTTT CASSPDFHTDTQYF
TRBJ2-3 TRBD1 TRBV29-1 TGCAGCGTTGCCGACGCACAGGGGTCGAACACAGATACGCAGTATTTT CSVADAQGSNTDTQYF
TRBJ2-3 TRBD2 TRBV7-2 TGTGCCAGCAGCCTCACTAGCGGGAGGGTAGATACGCAGTATTTT CASSLTSGRVDTQYF
TRBJ1-5 - TRBV19 TGTGCCAGTAGTATGGGACAATCGAGACAGCCCCAGCATTTT CASSMGQSRQPQHF
TRBJ1-4 - TRBV2 TGTGCCAGCAAAGCTCAGGTGAATGAAAAACTGTTTTTT CASKAQVNEKLFF
TRBJ1-6 - TRBV30 TGTGCCTGGACTAGGAGCAGCTCCTATAATTCACCCCTCCACTTT CAWTRSSSYNSPLHF
TRBJ2-2 TRBD2 TRBV25-1 TGTGCCAGCAGTGACCTAGCGGAAGACACCGGGGAGCTGTTTTTT CASSDLAEDTGELFF